The rows below give T cell receptor beta chains drawn from one sample of a study of tumor-infiltrating lymphocytes in localized non-small cell lung cancer. Produced via immunoSEQ multiplex PCR; TCRdb's table is partial and in-frame only. The table shows approximately 8,000 clones, with approximately 80% occurring only once. Sequences were obtained from lung tumor tissue. These receptors originate from a human donor with non-small cell lung cancer. CDR3s leave out the opening cysteine and the closing phenylalanine or tryptophan. The D gene is left open where the match is weak.

>TRBJ2-7|TRBV19|TRBD1
ASSVWGQGIYEQY
>TRBJ2-7|TRBV5-6|TRBD2
ASSLLAGANEQY
>TRBJ2-7|TRBV19|TRBD1
ASSGTGFASYEQY
>TRBJ2-3|TRBV28|.
ASRGAGHADTQY
>TRBJ2-3|TRBV5-8|TRBD1
ASREDRGLDTQY
>TRBJ2-1|TRBV29-1|TRBD2
SVGDGSGTYNEQF
>TRBJ2-1|TRBV18|.
ASSPSRDIEQF
>TRBJ1-3|TRBV5-1|.
ASSLGSSGNTIY
>TRBJ2-7|TRBV4-3|TRBD2
ASSQTHREDEQY
>TRBJ2-3|TRBV6-6|.
ASTTESTDTQY
>TRBJ2-7|TRBV5-6|.
ASSPLQLPWGEQY
>TRBJ1-4|TRBV5-1|.
ASSFSGTENEKLF
>TRBJ2-3|TRBV5-6|TRBD1
ASSLGDRVTDTQY
>TRBJ1-2|TRBV11-2|.
ASSLAVRAAGYT
>TRBJ2-7|TRBV28|TRBD1
ASSAPGQGPGEQY